The 6 T cell receptor beta chains below were found in one sample sequenced in a study of beta chain features in type 1 diabetes. The study reverse transcribed the entire isolated RNA, so it sequenced expressed TCRB transcripts. The data were produced by immunoSEQ multiplex PCR, yet TCRdb's version contains in-frame clones alone and is incomplete. Of about half a million clones listed, approximately 10% were seen once; the top ten hold about 0.042%. The sample comprised naive CD4+ T cells from blood. The receptors here all came from a woman between 18 and 30 years old in good health.

This chain joins TRBV9 and TRBJ1-2; D gene ambiguous. This CDR3 region has 14 residues. CDR1 is SGDLS, CDR2 YYNGEE, per germline. The ends were cut back, 2 bases at V and 3 bases at J, with 11 bases in the middle. This CDR3 is CASSVGKGDYGYTF. The CDR3 coding sequence is TGTGCCAGCAGCGTTGGAAAGGGAGACTATGGCTACACCTTC. The full variable domain, its missing parts supplied by reference TRBV9 and TRBJ1-2, is DSGVTQTPKHLITATGQRVTLRCSPRSGDLSVYWYQQSLDQGLQFLIQYYNGEERAKGNILERFSAQQFPDLHSELNLSSLELGDSALYFCASSVGKGDYGYTFGSGTRLTVV.

The rearrangement links TRBV20-1 to TRBJ2-3, with D perhaps TRBD2 (5 bases). The CDR3 is 11 amino acids. The germline CDR1 and CDR2 sequences are DFQATT and SNEGSKA (reference sequence). V lost 4 bases to trimming and J lost 8 bases, with 10 bases between them. CDR3 residues: CSAKVGVTQYF. The CDR3 nucleotides are TGCAGTGCTAAGGTCGGGGTTACGCAGTATTTT.

This rearrangement joins TRBV2 to TRBJ2-5, with no clear D. V was clipped by 6 bases and J by 4 bases, with 12 bases between them. Germline V CDR1 and CDR2: SNHLY, FYNNEI. The CDR3 totals 13 residues. The CDR3 DNA sequence: TGTGCCAGCAGGTTCTTGAGTGGAGAGACCCAGTACTTC. Its translation is CASRFLSGETQYF.

This clone was counted only a few times. At the DNA level, this CDR3 is encoded by other sequences in the same sample as well. The rearrangement uses TRBV30 and TRBJ1-3; D ambiguous. V lost 4 bases to trimming and J lost 1 base, with 2 bases between them. The CDR3 is made up of 11 amino acids. From germline, CDR1 is GTSNPN and CDR2 SVGIG (reference sequence). The CDR3 is CAWTSGNTIYF. The CDR3 DNA sequence: TGTGCCTGGACATCTGGAAACACCATATATTTT.

The chain couples TRBV5-6 to TRBJ2-3, with 7 positions matching TRBD2. In germline, CDR1 is SGHDT, CDR2 YYEEEE. This CDR3 spans 13 amino acids. Trimming at V came to 7 bases and at J to 0 bases, leaving 2 bases not matched to a gene. As DNA, the CDR3 is TGTGCCAGCCAGCGGGGCAGCACAGATACGCAGTATTTT. Translated, it gives CASQRGSTDTQYF.

The genes are TRBV9 and TRBJ2-3; D is undetermined. V lost 4 bases to trimming and J lost 7 bases, with 13 bases between them. This CDR3 spans 13 amino acids. From germline, CDR1 is SGDLS and CDR2 YYNGEE. CDR3 coding DNA: TGTGCCAGCAGCCCTATCGGCAAGAATACGCAGTATTTT. It yields the protein CASSPIGKNTQYF.